Sequencing of this T cell receptor (beta chain) was carried out in a study of blood T cell repertoires in COVID-19. The overall study: Samples taken during acute and convalescent COVID-19 were collected in the United States, Italy and Spain. PBMCs, B-cell-depleted T cells, or T cells provided the cDNA or gDNA that made up the material.

The germline V gene encodes CDR1 SGHTA and CDR2 FQGNSA. The J segment lost 4 bases and the V segment lost 3 bases, leaving 6 bases of the junction unmatched. The CDR3 length is 17 residues. Original methodology: Quantification of nucleated cells was approximated via reference gene primer amplification. TCRdb keeps only in-frame clones here, not all; method: immunoSEQ multiplex PCR. That table furnishes V, J and clone size, whereas the DNA furnished D and trimming. This sample has roughly 15,000 clones, with roughly four fifths found just once. The J gene is TRBJ2-1, the V gene TRBV7-2; 13 nucleotides align to TRBD2. The sequencing sample was made of peripheral blood. The sequence was obtained from a man aged 60 to 75 with acute or convalescent COVID-19. The CDR3 region is CASSFPRTSGRYNEQFF. DNA of the CDR3: TGTGCCAGCAGCTTTCCCCGGACTAGCGGGAGATACAATGAGCAGTTCTTC.